This T cell receptor (beta chain) comes out of a study of response to subunit inactivated influenza vaccine. Study-wide findings and caveats: Seasonal influenza vaccination, on each occasion, was suggested by the authors to recruit few new T cells.

With regard to this clonotype: The antigen remains unidentified.

Deletions cut 6 bases from V and 1 base from J, with 22 bases between. The CDR3 spans 18 residues. Via MiXCR, TCRdb re-called the RT-PCR reads, giving one row per CDR3 protein. The sample has fewer than 800,000 distinct CDR3 sequences, 15% to 19% seen once. The sequence was obtained from a man aged 45 to 65 who received an inactivated influenza vaccine. The specimen was PBMCs from blood, collected roughly 13 days after vaccination. The chain has TRBV12-3 or TRBV12-4 and TRBJ2-1; a possible D gene is TRBD2 (7 bases). The CDR3 DNA reads TGTGCCAGCAGGGGACAAGCGGGTGGGGGGGCTTCCTACAATGAGCAGTTCTTC. This encodes CASRGQAGGGASYNEQFF.